One sample yielded the 31 T cell receptor beta chains listed below, sequenced in a study of blood T cell repertoires in COVID-19. TCRdb's copy holds only in-frame clones and misses some; the assay was immunoSEQ multiplex PCR. This sample has around 200,000 clones, with 86% found just once. Sequencing was done on a sample of PBMCs or T cells enriched from blood (not recorded which). Receptor source: a man aged 40-49 years with acute COVID-19.

CDR3 in amino acids: CASSERGRLNTQYF. The CDR3 bases are TGTGCCAGCAGTGAGCGCGGGAGGCTAAATACGCAGTATTTT. The rearrangement links TRBV6-1 to TRBJ2-3; 8 bases align to TRBD2. Germline lookup yields CDR1 MNHNS and CDR2 SASEGT. V shed 3 bases and J 7 bases; nucleotides not matched to a gene: 6. The CDR3 extends over 14 amino acids.

Here the CDR3 reads CASRATPGTSSETQYF. The DNA for the CDR3 is TGTGCCAGCAGGGCTACCCCCGGGACTAGCTCAGAGACCCAGTACTTC. The chain is built from TRBV7-9 and TRBJ2-5; 9 bases line up with TRBD2. Germline CDR1 reads SEHNR; CDR2 reads FQNEAQ (reference sequence). The CDR3 runs to 16 residues. J lost 4 bases, V lost 6 bases, and 12 bases had no gene match. The full variable domain, its missing parts supplied by reference TRBV7-9 and TRBJ2-5, is DTGVSQNPRHKITKRGQNVTFRCDPISEHNRLYWYRQTLGQGPEFLTYFQNEAQLEKSRLLSDRFSAERPKGSFSTLEIQRTEQGDSAMYLCASRATPGTSSETQYFGPGTRLLVL.

This rearrangement joins TRBV5-1 to TRBJ1-2, with TRBD1 as a possible D gene (6 bases). CDR3 size: 15 residues. CDR1 is SGHRS and CDR2 is YFSETQ in the germline V gene. V lost 0 bases, J lost 8 bases, and 17 bases lay in between. This CDR3 reads CASSLDPAGAEGYTF. DNA for the CDR3: TGCGCCAGCAGCTTGGATCCTGCAGGGGCGGAGGGCTACACCTTC.

The rearrangement joins TRBV2 to TRBJ2-1; D is perhaps TRBD2 (6 bases). V was clipped by 8 bases and J by 1 base, with 9 bases between them. The CDR3 runs to 13 residues. CDR1 is SNHLY and CDR2 is FYNNEI in the germline V gene. The CDR3 DNA sequence: TGTGCCAGCGCCCGGGAGTCCTACAATGAGCAGTTCTTC. Translation gives CASARESYNEQFF.

The chain links TRBV5-4 to TRBJ2-2, with D perhaps TRBD2 (6 bases). CDR1 is SGHNT, CDR2 YYREEE, per germline (reference sequence). The V and J ends lost 2 bases and 0 bases respectively, with 23 bases between them. CDR3 length: 20 amino acids. The CDR3 DNA reads as TGTGCCAGCAGCTTAGGGGACTCCTTCATCCTGACTTCGAACACCGGGGAGCTGTTTTTT. Its protein product is CASSLGDSFILTSNTGELFF.

This rearrangement joins TRBV7-3 to TRBJ2-5, with D tentatively TRBD2 (6 bases). The CDR3 spans 14 residues. Germline V lookup: CDR1 SGHTA, CDR2 FQGTGA. Trimming removed 3 bases from V and 2 bases from J, with 10 bases in between. Here the CDR3 DNA reads TGTGCCAGCAGCTTCGGTAGCGGACAAGAGACCCAGTACTTC. Protein: CASSFGSGQETQYF.

The chain is built from TRBV18 and TRBJ2-3; no definite D call. Germline CDR1 KGHSH, CDR2 LQKENI. This CDR3 region has 16 residues. Trimming stripped 3 bases from V and 0 bases from J, with 13 bases between. In DNA, the CDR3 is TGTGCCAGCTCACCCGCTATGTTGGTCAGCACAGATACGCAGTATTTT. It encodes CASSPAMLVSTDTQYF.

The V gene is TRBV14, the J gene TRBJ1-2; no firm D call. CDR3 size: 14 residues. Germline V gene data show CDR1 as SGHDN and CDR2 as FVKESK. V lost 2 bases and J 4 bases, leaving 11 bases between the germline ends. This chain's CDR3 is CASSQKSLGYGYTF. The CDR3 region has the DNA TGTGCCAGCAGCCAAAAGTCGCTAGGCTATGGCTACACCTTC.

This chain uses TRBV7-9 with TRBJ2-3, with 12 bases matching TRBD2. After removal of 1 base from V and 4 bases from J, the junction contained 3 bases not matched to a gene. The CDR3 is made up of 16 amino acids. In germline, CDR1 is SEHNR, CDR2 FQNEAQ (reference sequence). The CDR3 sequence: CASSLGLAGVADTQYF. CDR3 bases: TGTGCCAGCAGCTTAGGACTAGCGGGAGTGGCAGATACGCAGTATTTT.

There are a few counts of this clone. The V gene is TRBV5-6, the J gene TRBJ1-2; tentatively, D is TRBD1 (5 bases). Germline V gene lookup returns CDR1 SGHDT and CDR2 YYEEEE. Trimming stripped 4 bases from V and 7 bases from J, with 14 bases between. CDR3 length equals 13 residues. The CDR3, as DNA: TGTGCCAGCAGCGATGGGGCAGGGTTTGGCTACACCTTC. Its translation is CASSDGAGFGYTF.

This chain links TRBV4-1 with TRBJ2-2; a possible D gene is TRBD2 (6 bases). CDR3 length: 15 residues. Germline assignment: CDR1 MGHRA and CDR2 YSYEKL. V was cut by 8 bases and J by 2 bases, with 15 bases left in between. The CDR3 here is CASRPPGLNTGELFF. The DNA for the CDR3 is TGCGCCAGCCGGCCCCCGGGACTCAACACCGGGGAGCTGTTTTTT.

In the case of this clone: Other DNA variants within this sample encode the same CDR3. The CDR3 nucleotides read TGTGCCAGCTCACCAGAAGGGGTGGGTCAGCCCCAGCATTTT. Translation gives CASSPEGVGQPQHF. V gene TRBV18 combines with J gene TRBJ1-5, with TRBD1 as a possible D gene (5 bases). The CDR3 contains 14 residues. The germline V and J ends were trimmed by 2 bases and 6 bases, with 11 bases remaining between them. From germline, CDR1 is KGHSH and CDR2 LQKENI.

The genes are TRBV28 and TRBJ1-6; D remains unclear. The CDR3 loop spans 16 amino acids. Germline V gene lookup returns CDR1 MDHEN and CDR2 SYDVKM. Between the trimmed V and J ends, which lost 2 bases and 9 bases, there was a span of 17 bases. The CDR3: CASSLVGFGGPSPLHF. The DNA of the CDR3 is TGTGCCAGCAGTTTAGTAGGTTTCGGAGGGCCTTCACCCCTCCACTTT.

With respect to this clone: The conserved closing phenylalanine or tryptophan is absent in this CDR3, likely reflecting a read error. The limits of the CDR3 on the DNA are not certain, so only TCRdb's listed CDR3 is given. The gene calls are TRBV20-1 and TRBJ2-4; TRBD2 reflects the table's D call only, with no check against the DNA. CDR1 is DFQATT, CDR2 SNEGSKA, per germline (reference sequence). Inclusive of both ends, the CDR3 amounts to 8 amino acids. CDR3 amino acids: CSARDGTY.

This clone was observed a single time. The V call is TRBV7-9, the J call TRBJ2-7, with 10 positions matching TRBD1. Germline lookup yields CDR1 SEHNR and CDR2 FQNEAQ (reference sequence). The CDR3 extends over 15 amino acids. V lost 5 bases, J lost 0 bases, and 4 bases stayed unmatched. The CDR3 DNA sequence: TGTGCCAGCAGCCGTCGGACAGGGGGCTCCTACGAGCAGTACTTC. Its translation is CASSRRTGGSYEQYF. Drawing the rest from reference TRBV7-9 and TRBJ2-7, the complete variable domain is DTGVSQNPRHKITKRGQNVTFRCDPISEHNRLYWYRQTLGQGPEFLTYFQNEAQLEKSRLLSDRFSAERPKGSFSTLEIQRTEQGDSAMYLCASSRRTGGSYEQYFGPGTRLTVT.

This clone was seen a single time. J is TRBJ2-3 and V is TRBV9, with D possibly matching TRBD2 (5 bases). CDR1 SGDLS and CDR2 YYNGEE come from the germline V gene. This CDR3 is built from 16 residues. Trimming pared 0 bases from V and 4 bases from J, leaving 15 bases between. CDR3 nucleotide sequence: TGTGCCAGCAGCGTAGTGGGTACTAGAGAGGCAGATACGCAGTATTTT. Its translation: CASSVVGTREADTQYF.

J is TRBJ2-2 and V is TRBV5-1; D is possibly TRBD1 (6 bases). The length of the CDR3 is 16 residues. In germline, CDR1 is SGHRS, CDR2 YFSETQ. With 2 bases removed from V and 4 bases from J, the gap between germline ends came to 15 bases. The CDR3 is CASSLQQGGGTGELFF. The CDR3 nucleotides are TGCGCCAGCAGCTTACAACAGGGTGGGGGCACCGGGGAGCTGTTTTTT.

As for this clone: Additional DNA sequences in this sample encode the identical CDR3. The rearrangement links TRBV19 to TRBJ1-2, with no clear D. Germline CDR1 LNHDA, CDR2 SQIVND (reference sequence). Between the trimmed V and J ends, which lost 3 bases and 3 bases, there was a span of 8 bases. This CDR3 has 13 amino acids. The CDR3 DNA sequence: TGTGCCAGTAGTATTGCGAGGGACTATGGCTACACCTTC. Amino acids: CASSIARDYGYTF.

The CDR3, as DNA: TGTGCCAGCAGCCTAGCGGGAGACTTCGGTGAGCAGTTCTTC. The encoded protein is CASSLAGDFGEQFF. The rearrangement uses TRBV2 and TRBJ2-1, with 10 bases fitting TRBD2. Germline V lookup: CDR1 SNHLY, CDR2 FYNNEI. V gave up 6 bases and J gave up 9 bases; unmatched junction bases: 8. The CDR3 loop spans 14 amino acids.

This clone was seen a single time. The V and J genes are TRBV15 and TRBJ1-4; a weak D match, TRBD1 (5 bases). Germline values: CDR1 LNHNV, CDR2 YYDKDF (reference sequence). Between the trimmed V and J ends, which lost 0 bases and 13 bases, there was a span of 15 bases. There are 14 residues in the CDR3. The CDR3 loop reads CATSRDGAPGALFF. The CDR3, as DNA: TGTGCCACCAGCAGAGATGGGGCCCCCGGAGCACTGTTTTTT.

This chain connects TRBV7-9 to TRBJ2-7; D is uncertain. The CDR3 consists of 12 residues. CDR1 is SEHNR and CDR2 is FQNEAQ in the germline V gene (reference sequence). With 3 bases removed from V and 3 bases from J, the gap between germline ends came to 6 bases. DNA for the CDR3: TGTGCCAGCAGCTTCCAGGACTACGAGCAGTACTTC. Translation: CASSFQDYEQYF.

This clone occurred a few times. The chain uses TRBV18 and TRBJ2-1; tentative D call: TRBD2 (5 bases). V was pared by 6 bases and J by 7 bases, with 16 bases between. Germline CDR1 KGHSH, CDR2 LQKENI. The CDR3 length is 14 residues. The CDR3 bases are TGTGCCAGCTCTCCCCTTCCTGGGGAGAATGAGCAGTTCTTC. Amino acids: CASSPLPGENEQFF.

The rearrangement joins TRBV30 to TRBJ2-7, with a possible D match to TRBD1 (6 bases). CDR3 size: 15 residues. Germline lookup yields CDR1 GTSNPN and CDR2 SVGIG (reference sequence). V was clipped by 1 base and J by 1 base, with 14 bases between them. For the CDR3, the DNA is TGTGCCTGGAGTGAAGGGGGTTTTGGTTCCTACGAGCAGTACTTC. Translated: CAWSEGGFGSYEQYF.

This clone occurred once. The chain is built from TRBV7-6 and TRBJ1-1; D ambiguous. The germline V gene encodes CDR1 SGHVS and CDR2 FNYEAQ. The CDR3 runs 16 residues. Trimming pared 0 bases from V and 1 base from J, leaving 12 bases between. The CDR3 DNA reads as TGTGCCAGCAGCTTAGCCCCCGCAGGAGGGAACACTGAAGCTTTCTTT. This codes for CASSLAPAGGNTEAFF.

The chain carries TRBV19 and TRBJ2-7, with no clear D. This CDR3 region has 13 residues. Germline V gene sequence: CDR1 LNHDA, CDR2 SQIVND (reference sequence). The V end was cut by 3 bases, the J end by 3 bases, with 9 bases between. CDR3 sequence: CASSIVPNYEQYF. The CDR3 region has the DNA TGTGCCAGTAGTATTGTTCCTAACTACGAGCAGTACTTC.

The J gene is TRBJ2-5, the V gene TRBV3-1 (or the pseudogene TRBV3-2); D is perhaps TRBD2 (7 bases). Germline-derived CDR1 and CDR2 are LGHDT and YNNKEL (reference sequence). With 11 bases removed from V and 5 bases from J, the gap between germline ends came to 24 bases. CDR3 size: 15 residues. The chain's CDR3 is CASGTRGGKQETQYF. CDR3 in DNA: TGTGCCTCCGGGACAAGGGGGGGGAAACAGGAGACCCAGTACTTC.

The gene calls are TRBV6-2 or TRBV6-3 and TRBJ2-7, with 7 bases that match TRBD2. V shed 4 bases and J 0 bases; nucleotides not matched to a gene: 3. Germline V gene lookup returns CDR1 MNHEY and CDR2 SVGEGT. The CDR3 has 14 amino acids. The chain's CDR3 is CASSFRGDSYEQYF. CDR3 nucleotide sequence: TGTGCCAGCAGTTTCCGGGGGGACTCCTACGAGCAGTACTTC.

This rearrangement joins TRBV19 to TRBJ2-7; D perhaps matches TRBD1 (7 bases). Germline loops: CDR1 LNHDA, CDR2 SQIVND (reference sequence). Between the trimmed V and J ends, which lost 5 bases and 0 bases, there was a span of 11 bases. The CDR3 has 14 amino acids. In DNA, the CDR3 is TGTGCCAGTAGTCCGGGGGACAGCTCCTACGAGCAGTACTTC. This translates into CASSPGDSSYEQYF.

CDR3 residues: CASSSIARGVYEQYF. CDR3 in DNA: TGTGCCAGCAGTTCGATAGCGAGAGGAGTCTACGAGCAGTACTTC. V and J are TRBV28 and TRBJ2-7; D may be TRBD2 (5 bases). Germline assignment: CDR1 MDHEN and CDR2 SYDVKM. The CDR3 has 15 amino acids. Trimming left V 4 bases short and J 3 bases short, with 16 bases between.

J is TRBJ2-1 and V is TRBV9, with 10 bases lining up with TRBD2. The CDR3 loop spans 18 amino acids. The V segment lost 3 bases and the J segment 8 bases; nucleotides outside the gene matches: 17. Germline V gene sequence: CDR1 SGDLS, CDR2 YYNGEE. Here the CDR3 reads CASSDRVAGGPGGDEQFF. CDR3 coding DNA: TGTGCCAGCAGCGATAGGGTAGCGGGAGGCCCCGGAGGTGATGAGCAGTTCTTC.

In its sample, this clone was seen a few times. V is TRBV28 and J is TRBJ2-3; possible D gene TRBD1, 5 bases. Looked up from germline, CDR1 is MDHEN and CDR2 is SYDVKM. Trimming removed 3 bases from V and 0 bases from J, with 22 bases in between. The CDR3 runs to 19 residues. The DNA for the CDR3 is TGTGCCAGCAGTTTTCGGACGGGTGGCCGGACACGTAGCACAGATACGCAGTATTTT. It specifies CASSFRTGGRTRSTDTQYF.